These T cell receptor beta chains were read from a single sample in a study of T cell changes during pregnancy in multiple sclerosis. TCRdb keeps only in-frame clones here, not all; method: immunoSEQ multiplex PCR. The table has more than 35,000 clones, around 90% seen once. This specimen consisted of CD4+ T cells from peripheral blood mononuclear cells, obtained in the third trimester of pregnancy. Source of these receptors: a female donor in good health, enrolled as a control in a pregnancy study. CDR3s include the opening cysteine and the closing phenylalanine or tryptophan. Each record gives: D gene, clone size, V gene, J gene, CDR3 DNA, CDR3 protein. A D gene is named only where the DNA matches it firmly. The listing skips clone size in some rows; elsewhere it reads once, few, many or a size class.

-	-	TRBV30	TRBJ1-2	TGTGCCTGGATGGGGCAGGGCCTCTATGGCTACACCTTC	CAWMGQGLYGYTF
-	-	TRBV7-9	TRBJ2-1	TGTGCCAGCAGTCCCACTAGTCGGGCTTCGGTCGATGAGCAGTTCTTC	CASSPTSRASVDEQFF
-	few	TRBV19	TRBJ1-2	TGTGCCAGTATCTCCCGGCCCAGGGGTGGCTACACCTTC	CASISRPRGGYTF
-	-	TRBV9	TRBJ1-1	TGTGCCAGCAGCGTAGAGGGGTACACTGAAGCTTTCTTT	CASSVEGYTEAFF
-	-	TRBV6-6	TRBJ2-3	TGTGCCAGCAGTTACTCGAAGGGGGGGCCCATCGATACGCAGTATTTT	CASSYSKGGPIDTQYF
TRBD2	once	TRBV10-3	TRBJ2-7	TGTGCCACGATCGGGGGGGACTCCACCTCCTACGAGCAGTACTTC	CATIGGDSTSYEQYF
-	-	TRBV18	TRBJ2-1	TGTGCCAGCTCATATCGACTGGAGAGAGGGAATGAGCAGTTCTTC	CASSYRLERGNEQFF
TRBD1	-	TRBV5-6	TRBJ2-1	TGTGCCAGCAGCCCACCGGGACAGGGTTTTACGGAGCAGTTCTTC	CASSPPGQGFTEQFF
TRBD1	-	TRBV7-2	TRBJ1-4	TGTGCCAGCAGCGTGGGACAGGGTTCTGAAAAACTGTTTTTT	CASSVGQGSEKLFF
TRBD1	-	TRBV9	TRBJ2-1	TGTGCCAGCACCAAGACAGGGGGCTCGTGGGAGCAGTTCTTC	CASTKTGGSWEQFF
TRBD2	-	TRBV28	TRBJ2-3	TGTGCCAGCAGCCCCACCAGCGGCGGGGGTTACACAGATACGCAGTATTTT	CASSPTSGGGYTDTQYF
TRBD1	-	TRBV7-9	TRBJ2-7	TGTGCCAGCAGCTTAGCGGGGACAGAACACGAGCAGTACTTC	CASSLAGTEHEQYF
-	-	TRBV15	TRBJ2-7	TGTGCCACCAGCCGTACTAGCTTCTCCGAGCAGTACTTC	CATSRTSFSEQYF
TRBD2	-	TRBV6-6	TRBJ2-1	TGTGCCAGCAGTTATCTAGCGGGAGTTGTCAATGAGCAGTTCTTC	CASSYLAGVVNEQFF
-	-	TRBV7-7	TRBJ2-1	TGTGCTAGCAGCTCCAAAGGGGCCTTCAATGAGCAGTTCTTC	CASSSKGAFNEQFF
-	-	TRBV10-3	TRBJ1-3	TGTGCCATCAGTGACCGGGGAGCTGGAAACACCATATATTTT	CAISDRGAGNTIYF
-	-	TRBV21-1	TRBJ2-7	TGTGCCAGCAGCAAAGCCCAATATCCAAGGGGGCGGGGGACTAGCGGGAAGATCTACGAGCAGTACTTC	CASSKAQYPRGRGTSGKIYEQYF
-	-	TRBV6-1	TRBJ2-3	TGTGCCAGCAGTGAACCCTGGGACACAAGGCGCCGAGATACGCAGTATTTT	CASSEPWDTRRRDTQYF
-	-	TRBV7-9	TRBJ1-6	TGTGCCAGCAGCTTCGGGGATTCACCCCTCCACTTT	CASSFGDSPLHF
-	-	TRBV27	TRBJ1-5	TGTGCCAGCCGTCGCCCAGGGCAGCCCCAGCATTTT	CASRRPGQPQHF
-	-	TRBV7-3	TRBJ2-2	TGTGCCAGCAGCCCAGGGGACGGGGAGCTGTTTTTT	CASSPGDGELFF
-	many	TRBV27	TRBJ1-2	TGTGCCAGCAGTAAAAGTCAGGGATGGTATGGCTACACCTTC	CASSKSQGWYGYTF